This record concerns one T cell receptor beta chain sequence. The antigen is undetermined. This specimen comes from a study of T cell repertoires in cytomegalovirus infection. Study-wide context: Well-studied HLA-B-restricted epitopes and recently identified HLA-C-restricted epitopes of CMV were both used in the study. CMV infection plus the matching HLA type was flagged by public TCR beta signatures. Whole-study results and caveats: HLA-C-restricted, CMV-specific TCR beta clonotypes were dominant ex vivo. The study identified carriers of CMV plus the relevant HLA from cumulative public TCR beta family frequency.

TCRdb re-called the reads through MiXCR, storing one row per CDR3 protein. The sample has 700,000 to 900,000 distinct CDR3 sequences, almost 30% seen once; the top ten hold under 15%. The length of the CDR3 is 16 residues. Germline V gene sequence: CDR1 LGHNA, CDR2 YSLEER. Trimming cost V 1 base and J 3 bases, with 13 bases left between them. This clonotype originated in a human donor in good health (CMV status not recorded). Some clones in this sample may be carry-over from other donors' samples. The chain is built from TRBV4-3 and TRBJ1-5; D may be TRBD1 (6 bases). The sequencing used cultured CD8+ T cells from PBMCs, collected from culture after CMV antigen stimulation. The CDR3 loop is CASSQGRQELNQPQHF. Here the CDR3 DNA reads TGCGCCAGCAGCCAAGGGAGACAGGAGCTCAATCAGCCCCAGCATTTT.